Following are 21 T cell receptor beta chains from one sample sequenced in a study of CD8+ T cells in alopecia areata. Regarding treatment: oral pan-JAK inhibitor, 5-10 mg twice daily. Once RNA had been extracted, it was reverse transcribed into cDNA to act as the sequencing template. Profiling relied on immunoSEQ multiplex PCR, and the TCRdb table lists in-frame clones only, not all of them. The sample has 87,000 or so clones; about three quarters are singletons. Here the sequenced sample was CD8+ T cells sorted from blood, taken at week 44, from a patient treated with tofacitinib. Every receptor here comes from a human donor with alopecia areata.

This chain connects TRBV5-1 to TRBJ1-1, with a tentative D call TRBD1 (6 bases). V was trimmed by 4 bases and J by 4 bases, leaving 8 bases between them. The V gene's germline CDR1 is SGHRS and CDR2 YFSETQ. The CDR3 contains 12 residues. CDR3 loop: CASSPTGTEAFF. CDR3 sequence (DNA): TGCGCCAGCAGCCCGACAGGCACTGAAGCTTTCTTT.

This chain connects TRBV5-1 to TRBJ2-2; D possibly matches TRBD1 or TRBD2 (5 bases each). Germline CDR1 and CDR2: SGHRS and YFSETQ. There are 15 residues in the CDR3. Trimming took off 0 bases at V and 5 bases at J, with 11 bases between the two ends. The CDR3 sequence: CASSLEGRYTGELFF. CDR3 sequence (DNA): TGCGCCAGCAGCTTGGAGGGACGATATACCGGGGAGCTGTTTTTT.

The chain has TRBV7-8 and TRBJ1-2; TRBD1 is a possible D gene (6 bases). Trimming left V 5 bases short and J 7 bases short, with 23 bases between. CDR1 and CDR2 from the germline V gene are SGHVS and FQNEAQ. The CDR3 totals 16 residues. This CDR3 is CASSPELEGVGSGYTF. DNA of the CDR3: TGTGCCAGCAGCCCGGAACTAGAGGGGGTAGGAAGTGGCTACACCTTC. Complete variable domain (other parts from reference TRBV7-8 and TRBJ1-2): GAGVSQSPRYKVAKRGQDVALRCDPISGHVSLFWYQQALGQGPEFLTYFQNEAQLDKSGLPSDRFFAERPEGSVSTLKIQRTQQEDSAVYLCASSPELEGVGSGYTFGSGTRLTVV.

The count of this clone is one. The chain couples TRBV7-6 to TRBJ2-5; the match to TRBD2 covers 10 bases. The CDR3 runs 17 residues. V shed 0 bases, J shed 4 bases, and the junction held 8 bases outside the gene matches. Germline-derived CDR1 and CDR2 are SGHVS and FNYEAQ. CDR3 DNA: TGTGCCAGCAGCTTAGCGACCGGACTAGCGGCCCCAGAGACCCAGTACTTC. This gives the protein CASSLATGLAAPETQYF.

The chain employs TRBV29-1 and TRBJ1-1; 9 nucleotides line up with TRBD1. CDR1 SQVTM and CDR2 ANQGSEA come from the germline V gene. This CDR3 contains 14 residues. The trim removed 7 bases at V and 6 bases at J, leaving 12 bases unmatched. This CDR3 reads CSANTGGWGSEAFF. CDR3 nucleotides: TGCAGCGCCAATACAGGGGGCTGGGGGTCTGAAGCTTTCTTT.

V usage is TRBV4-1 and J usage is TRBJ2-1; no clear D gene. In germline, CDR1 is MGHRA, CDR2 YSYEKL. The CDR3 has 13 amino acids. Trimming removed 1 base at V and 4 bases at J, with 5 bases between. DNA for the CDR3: TGCGCCAGCAGCCAAGGGAGTTACAATGAGCAGTTCTTC. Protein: CASSQGSYNEQFF.

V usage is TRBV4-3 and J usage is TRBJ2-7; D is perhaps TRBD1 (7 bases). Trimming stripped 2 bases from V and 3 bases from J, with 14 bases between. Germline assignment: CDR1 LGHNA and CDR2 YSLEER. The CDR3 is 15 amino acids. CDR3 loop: CASSQSRGEFYEQYF. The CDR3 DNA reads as TGCGCCAGCAGCCAAAGCAGGGGGGAATTCTACGAGCAGTACTTC.

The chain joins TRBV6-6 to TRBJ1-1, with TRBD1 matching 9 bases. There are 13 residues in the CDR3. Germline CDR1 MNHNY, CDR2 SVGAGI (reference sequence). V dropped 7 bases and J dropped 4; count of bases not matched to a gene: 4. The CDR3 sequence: CASILTGGTEAFF. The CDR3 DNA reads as TGTGCCAGCATCCTGACAGGGGGCACTGAAGCTTTCTTT.

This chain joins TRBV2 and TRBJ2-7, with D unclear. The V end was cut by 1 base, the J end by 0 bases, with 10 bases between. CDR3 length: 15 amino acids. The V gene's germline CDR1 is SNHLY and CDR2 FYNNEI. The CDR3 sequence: CASSEGVSSSYEQYF. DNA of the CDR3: TGTGCCAGCAGTGAAGGGGTCTCGAGCTCCTACGAGCAGTACTTC.

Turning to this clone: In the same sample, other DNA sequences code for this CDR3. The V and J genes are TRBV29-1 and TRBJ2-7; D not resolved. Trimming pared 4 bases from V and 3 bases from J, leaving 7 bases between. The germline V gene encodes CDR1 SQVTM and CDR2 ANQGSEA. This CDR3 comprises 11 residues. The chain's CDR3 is CSVVQDYEQYF. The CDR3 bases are TGCAGCGTTGTGCAGGACTACGAGCAGTACTTC.

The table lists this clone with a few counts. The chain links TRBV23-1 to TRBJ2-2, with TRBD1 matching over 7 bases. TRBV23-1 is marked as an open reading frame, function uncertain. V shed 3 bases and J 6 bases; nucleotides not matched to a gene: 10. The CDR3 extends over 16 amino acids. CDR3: CASSHPDRKVSGELFF. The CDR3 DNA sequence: TGCGCCAGCAGTCACCCGGACAGGAAGGTCTCCGGGGAGCTGTTTTTT.

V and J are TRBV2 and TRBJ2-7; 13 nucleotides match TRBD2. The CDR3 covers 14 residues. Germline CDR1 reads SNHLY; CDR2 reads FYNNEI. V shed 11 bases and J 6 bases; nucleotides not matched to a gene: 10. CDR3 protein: CAGATSGGAREQYF. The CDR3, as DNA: TGTGCCGGAGCTACTAGCGGGGGGGCCCGCGAGCAGTACTTC. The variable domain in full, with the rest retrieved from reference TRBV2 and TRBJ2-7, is EPEVTQTPSHQVTQMGQEVILRCVPISNHLYFYWYRQILGQKVEFLVSFYNNEISEKSEIFDDQFSVERPDGSNFTLKIRSTKLEDSAMYFCAGATSGGAREQYFGPGTRLTVT.

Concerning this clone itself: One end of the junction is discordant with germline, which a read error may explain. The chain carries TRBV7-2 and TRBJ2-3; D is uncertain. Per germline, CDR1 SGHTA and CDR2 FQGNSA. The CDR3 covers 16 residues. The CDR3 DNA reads TGCGCCAGCAGCCAAGATCTACAGCGTAGCACAGATACGCAGTATTTT. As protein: CASSQDLQRSTDTQYF. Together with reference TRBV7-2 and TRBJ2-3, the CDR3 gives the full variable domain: GAGVSQSPSNKVTEKGKDVELRCDPISGHTALYWYRQSLGQGLEFLIYFQGNSAPDKSGLPSDRFSAERTGGSVSTLTIQRTQQEDSAVYLCASSQDLQRSTDTQYFGPGTRLTVL.

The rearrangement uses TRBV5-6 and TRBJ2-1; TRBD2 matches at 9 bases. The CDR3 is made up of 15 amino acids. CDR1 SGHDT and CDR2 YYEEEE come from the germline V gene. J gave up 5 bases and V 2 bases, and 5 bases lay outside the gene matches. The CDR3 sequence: CASSFKTSGHNEQFF. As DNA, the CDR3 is TGTGCCAGCAGCTTTAAGACTAGCGGCCACAATGAGCAGTTCTTC. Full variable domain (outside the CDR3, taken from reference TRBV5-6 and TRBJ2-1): DAGVTQSPTHLIKTRGQQVTLRCSPKSGHDTVSWYQQALGQGPQFIFQYYEEEERQRGNFPDRFSGHQFPNYSSELNVNALLLGDSALYLCASSFKTSGHNEQFFGPGTRLTVL.

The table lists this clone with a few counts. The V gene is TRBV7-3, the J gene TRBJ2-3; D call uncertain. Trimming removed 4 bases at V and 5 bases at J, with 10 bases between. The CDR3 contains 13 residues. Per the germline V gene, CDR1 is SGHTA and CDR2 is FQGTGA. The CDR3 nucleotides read TGTGCCAGCAGCTCGATGGTAGGAGATACGCAGTATTTT. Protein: CASSSMVGDTQYF.

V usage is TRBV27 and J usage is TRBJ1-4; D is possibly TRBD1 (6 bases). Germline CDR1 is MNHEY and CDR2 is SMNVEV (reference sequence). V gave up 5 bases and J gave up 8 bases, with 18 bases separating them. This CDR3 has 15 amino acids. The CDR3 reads CASSPSRGAWEKLFF. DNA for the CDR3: TGTGCCAGCAGTCCATCCAGGGGCGCGTGGGAAAAACTGTTTTTT.

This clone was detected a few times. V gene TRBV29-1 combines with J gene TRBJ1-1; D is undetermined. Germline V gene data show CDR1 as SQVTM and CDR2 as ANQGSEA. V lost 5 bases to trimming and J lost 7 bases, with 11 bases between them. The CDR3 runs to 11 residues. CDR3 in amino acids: CSVTMNGEAFF. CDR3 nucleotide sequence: TGCAGCGTTACCATGAACGGTGAAGCTTTCTTT.

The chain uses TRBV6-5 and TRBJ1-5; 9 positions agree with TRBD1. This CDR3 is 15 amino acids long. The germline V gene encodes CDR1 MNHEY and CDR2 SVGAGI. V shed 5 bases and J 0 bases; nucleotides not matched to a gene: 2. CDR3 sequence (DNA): TGTGCCAGCAGTGGGACAGGGATTAGCAATCAGCCCCAGCATTTT. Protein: CASSGTGISNQPQHF.

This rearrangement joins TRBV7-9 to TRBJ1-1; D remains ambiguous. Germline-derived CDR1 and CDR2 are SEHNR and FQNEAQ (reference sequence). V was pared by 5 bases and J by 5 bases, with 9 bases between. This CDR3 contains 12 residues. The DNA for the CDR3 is TGTGCCAGCAGCCCTATGAGTACTGAAGCTTTCTTT. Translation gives CASSPMSTEAFF.

As DNA, the CDR3 is TGTGCCATCAGAGTGACTAGCGGGGGAGGTGCGGTCAATGAGCAGTTCTTC. It is translated as CAIRVTSGGGAVNEQFF. The chain combines TRBV10-3 with TRBJ2-1; 12 positions match TRBD2. Per the germline V gene, CDR1 is ENHRY and CDR2 is SYGVKD. CDR3 length equals 17 residues. With V trimmed by 6 bases and J by 6 bases, 12 bases remained unmatched.

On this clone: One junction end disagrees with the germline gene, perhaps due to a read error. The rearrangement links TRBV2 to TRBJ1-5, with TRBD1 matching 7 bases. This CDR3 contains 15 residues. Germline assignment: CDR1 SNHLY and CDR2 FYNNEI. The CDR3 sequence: CASREGQARNQPQHF. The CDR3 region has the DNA TGTGCCAGCAGGGAAGGACAGGCGCGCAATCAGCCCCAGCATTTT.